The sequence of this T cell receptor (beta chain) was determined in a study of blood T cell repertoires in COVID-19. The CDR3 length is 16 residues. Trimming removed 4 bases from V and 2 bases from J; junction bases left unmatched: 11. Germline-derived CDR1 and CDR2 are SQVTM and ANQGSEA. The assay was immunoSEQ multiplex PCR, and TCRdb's table has in-frame clones only and misses some. The sample has around 230,000 clones; about nine tenths are singletons. The TCR sequence derives from a woman aged 25 to 39 with acute COVID-19. Sequenced input: PBMCs or T cells enriched from blood (not recorded which). The chain has TRBV29-1 and TRBJ2-1; 7 bases fit TRBD2. The CDR3, as DNA: TGCAGCGTTGTGGGTAGGGAGGGGTCGGCCTACAATGAGCAGTTCTTC. Amino acid sequence: CSVVGREGSAYNEQFF.